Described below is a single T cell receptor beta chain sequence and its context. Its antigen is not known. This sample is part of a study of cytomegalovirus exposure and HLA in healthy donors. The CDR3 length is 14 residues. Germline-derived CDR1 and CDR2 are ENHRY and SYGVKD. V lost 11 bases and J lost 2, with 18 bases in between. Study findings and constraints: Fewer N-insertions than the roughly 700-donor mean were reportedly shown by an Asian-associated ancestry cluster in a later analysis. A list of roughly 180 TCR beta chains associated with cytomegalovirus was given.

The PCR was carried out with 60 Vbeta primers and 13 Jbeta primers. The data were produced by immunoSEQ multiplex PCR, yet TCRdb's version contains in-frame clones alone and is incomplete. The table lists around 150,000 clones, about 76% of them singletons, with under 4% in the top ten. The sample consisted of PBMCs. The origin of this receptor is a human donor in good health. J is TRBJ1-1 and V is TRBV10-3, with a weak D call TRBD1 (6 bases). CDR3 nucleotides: TGTGCCGCCTTGGAAGGGGGGGCCAACACTGAAGCTTTCTTT. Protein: CAALEGGANTEAFF.